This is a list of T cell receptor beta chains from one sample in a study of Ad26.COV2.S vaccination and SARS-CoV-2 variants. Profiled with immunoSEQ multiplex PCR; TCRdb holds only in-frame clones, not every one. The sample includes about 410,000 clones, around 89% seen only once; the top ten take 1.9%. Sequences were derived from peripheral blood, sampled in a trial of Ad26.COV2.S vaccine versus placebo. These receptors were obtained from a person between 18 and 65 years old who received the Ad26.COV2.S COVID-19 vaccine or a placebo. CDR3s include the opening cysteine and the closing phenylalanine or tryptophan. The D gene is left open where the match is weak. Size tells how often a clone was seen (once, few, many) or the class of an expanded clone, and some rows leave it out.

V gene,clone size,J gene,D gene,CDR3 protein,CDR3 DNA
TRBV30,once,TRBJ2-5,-,CAWSRGTQRETQYF,TGTGCCTGGAGTCGAGGGACACAACGAGAGACCCAGTACTTC
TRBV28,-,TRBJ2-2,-,CASSLGGDTGELFF,TGTGCCAGCAGTTTGGGGGGCGACACCGGGGAGCTGTTTTTT
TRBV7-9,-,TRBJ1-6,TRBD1,CASSLGGQGGSPLHF,TGTGCCAGCAGCTTAGGGGGACAGGGAGGCTCACCCCTCCACTTT
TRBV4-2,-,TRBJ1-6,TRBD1,CASSQLQGALYNSPLHF,TGTGCCAGCAGCCAACTACAGGGGGCCTTGTATAATTCACCCCTCCACTTT
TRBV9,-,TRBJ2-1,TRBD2,CASSPWAGGSSNEQFF,TGTGCCAGCAGCCCTTGGGCGGGAGGGTCCTCCAATGAGCAGTTCTTC
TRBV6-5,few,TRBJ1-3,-,CASSGSGNTIYF,TGTGCCAGCTCTGGGTCTGGAAACACCATATATTTT
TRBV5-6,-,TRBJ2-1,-,CASSLTLAAGRNEQFF,TGTGCCAGCAGCTTGACTTTGGCCGCCGGGCGCAATGAGCAGTTCTTC
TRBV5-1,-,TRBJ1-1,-,CASSLVGGRSEAFF,TGCGCCAGCAGCTTGGTCGGGGGGCGGTCTGAAGCTTTCTTT
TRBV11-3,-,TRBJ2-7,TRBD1,CASSPLGQGVKEYF,TGTGCCAGCAGCCCCCTCGGACAGGGCGTCAAGGAGTACTTC
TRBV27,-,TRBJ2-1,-,CASSLRRSSYNEQFF,TGTGCCAGCAGTTTGCGAAGGAGCTCCTACAATGAGCAGTTCTTC
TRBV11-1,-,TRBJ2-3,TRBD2,CASSTWTSGAGDTQYF,TGTGCCAGCAGCACGTGGACTAGCGGGGCCGGGGATACGCAGTATTTT
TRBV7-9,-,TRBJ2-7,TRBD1,CASSPVGTGTYEQYF,TGTGCCAGCAGCCCCGTAGGGACAGGGACCTACGAGCAGTACTTC
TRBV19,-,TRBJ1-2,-,CASSILSSNYGYTF,TGTGCCAGTAGTATTCTGAGCTCAAACTATGGCTACACCTTC
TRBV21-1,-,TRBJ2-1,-,CASRGASGRKSPPEQFF,TGTGCCAGCAGGGGAGCTAGCGGGAGAAAATCTCCCCCAGAGCAGTTCTTC
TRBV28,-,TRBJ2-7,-,CASSSPGQTSTYEQYF,TGTGCCAGCAGTTCACCCGGACAGACCAGCACCTACGAGCAGTACTTC
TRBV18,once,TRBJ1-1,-,CASSPDLTIEAFF,TGTGCCAGCTCACCCGACCTAACAATAGAAGCTTTCTTT
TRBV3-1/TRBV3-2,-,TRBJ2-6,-,CASSQTSSGANVLTF,TGTGCCAGCAGCCAGACTAGCTCTGGGGCCAACGTCCTGACTTTC
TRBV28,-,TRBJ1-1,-,CASRGTEAFF,TGTGCCAGCAGGGGCACTGAAGCTTTCTTT
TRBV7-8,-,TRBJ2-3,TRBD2,CASSLGLAGASTQYF,TGTGCCAGCAGCTTAGGACTAGCGGGAGCGTCTACGCAGTATTTT
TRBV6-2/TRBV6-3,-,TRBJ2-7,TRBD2,CASSYATSGSSPYEQYF,TGTGCCAGCAGTTACGCGACTAGCGGGAGTTCCCCCTACGAGCAGTACTTC
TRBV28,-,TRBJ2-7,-,CASSLAGRKYEQYF,TGTGCCAGCAGTTTAGCGGGAAGGAAATACGAGCAGTACTTC
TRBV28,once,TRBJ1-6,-,CASSFDVRSYNSPLHF,TGTGCCAGCAGTTTTGACGTTCGCTCCTATAATTCACCCCTCCACTTT
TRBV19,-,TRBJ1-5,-,CASSKARAGQPQHF,TGTGCCAGTAGTAAGGCCAGGGCTGGTCAGCCCCAGCATTTT
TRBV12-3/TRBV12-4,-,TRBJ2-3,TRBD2,CASSRTSSTQYF,TGTGCCAGCAGTCGGACTAGCTCTACGCAGTATTTT
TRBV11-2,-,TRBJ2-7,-,CASSSSRPGEQYF,TGTGCCAGCAGCTCCTCCCGACCGGGGGAGCAGTACTTC
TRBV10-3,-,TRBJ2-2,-,CAIITFAGELFF,TGTGCCATCATTACTTTCGCCGGGGAGCTGTTTTTT
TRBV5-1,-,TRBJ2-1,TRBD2,CASRVGGTSGTNEQFF,TGCGCCAGCAGGGTTGGGGGGACTAGCGGGACCAATGAGCAGTTCTTC
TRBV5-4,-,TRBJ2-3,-,CASSLGRRRTDTQYF,TGTGCCAGCAGCCTGGGGCGCCGTCGCACAGATACGCAGTATTTT
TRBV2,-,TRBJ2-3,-,CASRANTASTDTQYF,TGTGCCAGCAGGGCTAACACCGCTAGCACAGATACGCAGTATTTT
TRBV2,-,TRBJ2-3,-,CASSAGPGGTDTQYF,TGTGCCAGCAGCGCCGGGCCAGGGGGGACAGATACGCAGTATTTT
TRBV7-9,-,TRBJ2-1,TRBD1,CASSQGQHNEQFF,TGTGCCAGCAGCCAGGGACAGCACAATGAGCAGTTCTTC
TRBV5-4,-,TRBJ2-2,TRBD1,CASSWPVGQGTNTGELFF,TGTGCCAGCAGCTGGCCGGTGGGACAGGGTACGAACACCGGGGAGCTGTTTTTT
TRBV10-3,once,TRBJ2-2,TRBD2,CAISERRSGRTNTGELFF,TGTGCCATCAGTGAGAGGAGGAGCGGGAGGACGAACACCGGGGAGCTGTTTTTT
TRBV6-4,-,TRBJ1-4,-,CASSDSMGAEKLFF,TGTGCCAGCAGTGACTCGATGGGGGCGGAAAAACTGTTTTTT
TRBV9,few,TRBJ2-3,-,CASSVRELIDTQYF,TGTGCCAGCAGCGTACGGGAATTGATAGATACGCAGTATTTT
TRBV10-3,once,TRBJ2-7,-,CAISESATPYEQYF,TGTGCCATCAGTGAGTCAGCGACACCCTACGAGCAGTACTTC
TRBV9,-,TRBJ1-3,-,CASSDADLGGGNTIYF,TGTGCCAGCAGCGACGCTGACCTGGGAGGTGGAAACACCATATATTTT
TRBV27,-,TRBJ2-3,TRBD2,CASSLLAGVGTDTQYF,TGTGCCAGCAGTCTATTAGCGGGAGTCGGGACAGATACGCAGTATTTT
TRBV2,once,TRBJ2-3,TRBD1,CASDRDRVTDTQYF,TGTGCCAGCGACCGGGACAGGGTCACAGATACGCAGTATTTT
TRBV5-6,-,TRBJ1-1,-,CASLSTELNTEAFF,TGTGCCAGCCTAAGTACGGAGTTGAACACTGAAGCTTTCTTT
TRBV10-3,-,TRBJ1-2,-,CAISAQGDYGYTF,TGTGCCATCAGTGCGCAGGGAGACTATGGCTACACCTTC
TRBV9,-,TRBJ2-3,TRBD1,CASSATGQGPDTQYF,TGTGCCAGCAGCGCCACGGGACAGGGTCCAGATACGCAGTATTTT
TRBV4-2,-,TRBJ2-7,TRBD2,CASSQGAGGPREQYF,TGTGCCAGCAGCCAAGGGGCGGGAGGGCCGCGAGAGCAGTACTTC
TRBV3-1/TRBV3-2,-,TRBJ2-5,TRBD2,CASSQPSGRALQETQYF,TGTGCCAGCAGCCAACCTAGCGGGAGGGCCCTACAAGAGACCCAGTACTTC
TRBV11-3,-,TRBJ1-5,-,CASSKDTNQPQHF,TGTGCCAGCAGCAAAGATACCAATCAGCCCCAGCATTTT
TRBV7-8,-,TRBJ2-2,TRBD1,CASSLHPDRVGTGELFF,TGTGCCAGCAGCCTACACCCAGACAGGGTAGGAACCGGGGAGCTGTTTTTT
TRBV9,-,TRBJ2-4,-,CASSAPPFRDDIQYF,TGTGCCAGCAGCGCTCCGCCGTTTAGGGACGACATTCAGTACTTC
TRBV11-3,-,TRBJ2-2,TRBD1,CASSSLLDRETGELFF,TGTGCCAGCAGCTCTCTTTTAGACAGGGAAACCGGGGAGCTGTTTTTT